These T cell receptor beta chains were read from a single sample in a study of CD8+CD57+ T cells in acquired aplastic anemia. TCRdb independently ran MiXCR on the reads; one entry per CDR3 protein. The sample includes 130,000 or so distinct CDR3 sequences, approximately 41% seen only once; the top ten take 2% to 3%. Sequencing input: sorted CD4+, CD8+, or CD8+CD57+ T cells (not recorded which) from PBMCs. The receptor set was obtained from a human donor with aplastic anemia. The CDR3 runs from the conserved cysteine through the conserved F or W. The D gene is left open where the match is weak. Clone sizes are given selectively: once, few, many, or a class where the clone is expanded.

v_gene	j_gene	d_gene	abundance	CDR3nt	CDR3aa
TRBV7-9	TRBJ1-6	TRBD1	.	TGTGCCAGCAGCTTCCCGACAGGGACAGTCAATAATTCACCCCTCCACTTT	CASSFPTGTVNNSPLHF
TRBV19	TRBJ1-1	.	.	TGTGCCAGTAGTCCTGAGGGGAATCGTTATGAAGCTTTCTTT	CASSPEGNRYEAFF
TRBV7-8	TRBJ1-4	.	.	TGTGCCAGCAGCTTGGGCAGAACTAATGAAAAACTGTTTTTT	CASSLGRTNEKLFF
TRBV18	TRBJ1-1	.	few	TGTGCCAGCTCACGTCAGGGAATCGGCACGAACACTGAAGCTTTCTTT	CASSRQGIGTNTEAFF
TRBV19	TRBJ2-5	TRBD2	many	TGTGCCAGTAGTATCAGGGGGGCTAGCGGGGGTGAGACCCAGTACTTC	CASSIRGASGGETQYF
TRBV6-1	TRBJ2-5	TRBD1	many	TGTGCCAGCAGTCGGACAGGGGGCGCAGAGACCCAGTACTTC	CASSRTGGAETQYF
TRBV7-2	TRBJ2-1	.	.	TGTGCCAGCAGCTTAGCGATAGCGAGCTCCTACAATGAGCAGTCCTTC	CASSLAIASSYNEQSF
TRBV7-9	TRBJ1-2	TRBD1	.	TGTGCCAGCAGCCAGACAGGGGATGGCTACACCTTC	CASSQTGDGYTF
TRBV7-9	TRBJ2-1	TRBD2	many	TGTGCCAGCACCGTAGACCTAGCGGGGGGGCATGAGCAGTTCTTC	CASTVDLAGGHEQFF
TRBV20-1	TRBJ1-2	TRBD1	once	TGCAGTGCTAGTGGGACAGGGAGGACCAGTGATGGCTACACCTTC	CSASGTGRTSDGYTF
TRBV5-6	TRBJ1-2	TRBD1	many	TGTGCCAGCAGCCGAGGACAGGTGACCTATGGCTACACCTTC	CASSRGQVTYGYTF
TRBV19	TRBJ2-1	.	many	TGTGCCAGTAGTAGTCGGGGTCCTAGCTCCTACAATGAGCAGTTCTTC	CASSSRGPSSYNEQFF
TRBV5-1	TRBJ1-1	.	many	TGCGCCAGCAGCTTGGACCACCATAACACTGAAGCTTTCTTT	CASSLDHHNTEAFF
TRBV7-9	TRBJ2-5	.	once	TGTGCCAGCAGCCCGATGGAGACGACGGCGGAGACCCAGTACTTC	CASSPMETTAETQYF
TRBV2	TRBJ1-6	.	once	TGTGCCAGCAGATACGGGACTAATTCACCCCTCCACTTT	CASRYGTNSPLHF
TRBV6-1	TRBJ1-2	TRBD1	many	TGTGCCACCCTAGACAGGGCAACCCTCTATGGCTACACCTTC	CATLDRATLYGYTF
TRBV14	TRBJ1-1	TRBD1	many	TGTGCCAGCAGCCTTCGACAGGGCCCTCCTCCTGAAGCTTTCTTT	CASSLRQGPPPEAFF
TRBV19	TRBJ1-2	.	.	TGTGCCAGCAGTTCCACAGGGACATATGGCTACACCTTC	CASSSTGTYGYTF